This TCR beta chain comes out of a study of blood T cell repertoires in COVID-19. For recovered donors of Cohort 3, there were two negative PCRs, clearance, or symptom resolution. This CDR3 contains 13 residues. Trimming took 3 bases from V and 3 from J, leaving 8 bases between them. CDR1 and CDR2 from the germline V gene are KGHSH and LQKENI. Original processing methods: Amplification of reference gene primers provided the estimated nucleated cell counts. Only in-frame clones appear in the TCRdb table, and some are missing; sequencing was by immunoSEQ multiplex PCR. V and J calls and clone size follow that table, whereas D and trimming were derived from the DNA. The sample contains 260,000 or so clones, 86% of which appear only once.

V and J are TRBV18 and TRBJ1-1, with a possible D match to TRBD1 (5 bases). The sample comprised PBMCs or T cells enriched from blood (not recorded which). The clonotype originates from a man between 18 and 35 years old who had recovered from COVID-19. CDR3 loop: CASSPVTDTEAFF. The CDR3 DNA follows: TGTGCCAGCTCACCCGTGACAGACACTGAAGCTTTCTTT.